This is a list of T cell receptor beta chains from one sample in a study of blood T cell repertoires in COVID-19. Profiling relied on immunoSEQ multiplex PCR, and the TCRdb table lists in-frame clones only, not all of them. The sample contains tens of thousands of clones, about 91% of which appear only once. Sequencing input: peripheral blood. Receptor source: a man aged 50 or older with active COVID-19. CDR3s include the opening cysteine and the closing phenylalanine or tryptophan. D genes are given only for firm matches. Not all rows give a size; the values are once, few, many and, for expanded clones, a class.

abundance: once; d_gene: TRBD2; j_gene: TRBJ2-3; v_gene: TRBV5-1; CDR3aa: CASSPGLARDTQYF; CDR3nt: TGCGCCAGCAGCCCGGGACTAGCGAGGGATACGCAGTATTTT
abundance: NA; d_gene: NA; j_gene: TRBJ2-1; v_gene: TRBV19; CDR3aa: CASSFYNEQFF; CDR3nt: TGTGCCAGTAGCTTCTACAATGAGCAGTTCTTC
abundance: NA; d_gene: TRBD2; j_gene: TRBJ2-5; v_gene: TRBV5-1; CDR3aa: CASSLTSTSGRETQYF; CDR3nt: TGCGCCAGCAGCTTGACTTCTACTAGCGGGAGGGAGACCCAGTACTTC
abundance: NA; d_gene: NA; j_gene: TRBJ2-5; v_gene: TRBV9; CDR3aa: CASSTISGVPVETQYF; CDR3nt: TGTGCCAGCAGCACTATCTCAGGGGTACCAGTGGAGACCCAGTACTTC
abundance: NA; d_gene: TRBD2; j_gene: TRBJ2-5; v_gene: TRBV4-3; CDR3aa: CASSRGTSGGQETQYF; CDR3nt: TGCGCCAGCAGCCGAGGGACTAGCGGGGGGCAAGAGACCCAGTACTTC
abundance: NA; d_gene: NA; j_gene: TRBJ2-1; v_gene: TRBV6-1; CDR3aa: CASSAVGPRPGDEQFF; CDR3nt: TGTGCCAGCAGTGCGGTGGGACCAAGACCAGGGGATGAGCAGTTCTTC
abundance: once; d_gene: NA; j_gene: TRBJ2-7; v_gene: TRBV20-1; CDR3aa: CSASPLDTDYEQYF; CDR3nt: TGCAGTGCTAGTCCCCTCGACACAGACTACGAGCAGTACTTC
abundance: once; d_gene: NA; j_gene: TRBJ1-2; v_gene: TRBV2; CDR3aa: CASRAGLYYGYTF; CDR3nt: TGTGCCAGCAGGGCGGGACTTTACTATGGCTACACCTTC
abundance: NA; d_gene: NA; j_gene: TRBJ2-7; v_gene: TRBV7-8; CDR3aa: CASSLSGLEQYF; CDR3nt: TGTGCCAGCAGCTTATCGGGACTCGAGCAGTACTTC
abundance: NA; d_gene: NA; j_gene: TRBJ1-1; v_gene: TRBV5-1; CDR3aa: CASSLRGGTEAFF; CDR3nt: TGCGCCAGCAGCTTACGGGGAGGCACTGAAGCTTTCTTT
abundance: NA; d_gene: TRBD1; j_gene: TRBJ2-1; v_gene: TRBV14; CDR3aa: CASSQVGQGVIF; CDR3nt: TGTGCCAGCAGCCAAGTGGGTCAGGGGGTCATCTTC
abundance: NA; d_gene: TRBD1; j_gene: TRBJ2-5; v_gene: TRBV6-6; CDR3aa: CAAKQGEGGETQYF; CDR3nt: TGTGCCGCGAAACAGGGGGAAGGGGGGGAGACCCAGTACTTC
abundance: few; d_gene: NA; j_gene: TRBJ2-2; v_gene: TRBV11-2; CDR3aa: CASSYGKAQNTGELFF; CDR3nt: TGTGCCAGCAGCTACGGGAAGGCCCAGAACACCGGGGAGCTGTTTTTT
abundance: once; d_gene: TRBD2; j_gene: TRBJ2-2; v_gene: TRBV10-3; CDR3aa: CAISPTSGGNTGELFF; CDR3nt: TGTGCCATCAGTCCTACTAGCGGGGGTAACACCGGGGAGCTGTTTTTT
abundance: once; d_gene: NA; j_gene: TRBJ2-7; v_gene: TRBV7-9; CDR3aa: CASSLQVSYEQYF; CDR3nt: TGTGCCAGCAGCTTACAGGTCTCCTACGAGCAGTACTTC
abundance: NA; d_gene: TRBD1; j_gene: TRBJ1-4; v_gene: TRBV9; CDR3aa: CASSRTGGGREKLFF; CDR3nt: TGTGCCAGCAGCCGGACAGGGGGAGGTAGGGAAAAACTGTTTTTT
abundance: NA; d_gene: NA; j_gene: TRBJ2-2; v_gene: TRBV5-1; CDR3aa: CASSLARGMDTGELFF; CDR3nt: TGCGCCAGCAGCTTGGCCCGGGGAATGGACACCGGGGAGCTGTTTTTT
abundance: NA; d_gene: TRBD2; j_gene: TRBJ2-3; v_gene: TRBV11-2; CDR3aa: CASSPRASGGTDTQYF; CDR3nt: TGTGCCAGCAGCCCCAGGGCCAGCGGGGGCACAGATACGCAGTATTTT
abundance: NA; d_gene: NA; j_gene: TRBJ2-2; v_gene: TRBV4-3; CDR3aa: CASSQDRGAGELFF; CDR3nt: TGCGCCAGCAGCCAAGATCGAGGAGCCGGGGAGCTGTTTTTT
abundance: NA; d_gene: TRBD2; j_gene: TRBJ2-1; v_gene: TRBV6-4; CDR3aa: CASSKYRTSGSYNEQFF; CDR3nt: TGTGCCAGCAGTAAATATAGGACTAGCGGCTCCTACAATGAGCAGTTCTTC
abundance: once; d_gene: TRBD1; j_gene: TRBJ2-7; v_gene: TRBV5-1; CDR3aa: CASSEQGADSYEQYF; CDR3nt: TGCGCCAGCAGCGAACAGGGGGCGGACTCCTACGAGCAGTACTTC
abundance: NA; d_gene: TRBD1; j_gene: TRBJ1-3; v_gene: TRBV18; CDR3aa: CASSPWGTGGGNTIYF; CDR3nt: TGTGCCAGCTCACCCTGGGGGACAGGAGGAGGAAACACCATATATTTT
abundance: NA; d_gene: NA; j_gene: TRBJ2-1; v_gene: TRBV3-1/TRBV3-2; CDR3aa: CASSQEERQGEQFF; CDR3nt: TGTGCCAGCAGCCAAGAGGAAAGGCAGGGAGAGCAGTTCTTC
abundance: NA; d_gene: TRBD1; j_gene: TRBJ1-2; v_gene: TRBV5-5; CDR3aa: CASSLNTGANYGYTF; CDR3nt: TGTGCCAGCAGCTTGAACACAGGGGCTAACTATGGCTACACCTTC